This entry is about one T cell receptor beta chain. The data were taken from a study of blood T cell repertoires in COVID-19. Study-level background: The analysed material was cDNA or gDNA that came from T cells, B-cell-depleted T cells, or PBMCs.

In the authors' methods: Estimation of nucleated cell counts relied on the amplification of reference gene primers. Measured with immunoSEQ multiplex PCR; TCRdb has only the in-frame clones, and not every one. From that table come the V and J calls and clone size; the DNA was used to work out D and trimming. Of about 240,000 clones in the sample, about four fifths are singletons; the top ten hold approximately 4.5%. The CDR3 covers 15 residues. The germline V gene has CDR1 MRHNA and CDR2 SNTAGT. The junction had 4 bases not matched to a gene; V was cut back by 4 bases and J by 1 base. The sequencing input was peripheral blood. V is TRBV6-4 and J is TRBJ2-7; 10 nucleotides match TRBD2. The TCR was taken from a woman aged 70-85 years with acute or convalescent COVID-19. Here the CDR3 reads CASSVLAGASYEQYF. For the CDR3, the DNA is TGTGCCAGCAGTGTGCTAGCGGGGGCTTCCTACGAGCAGTACTTC.